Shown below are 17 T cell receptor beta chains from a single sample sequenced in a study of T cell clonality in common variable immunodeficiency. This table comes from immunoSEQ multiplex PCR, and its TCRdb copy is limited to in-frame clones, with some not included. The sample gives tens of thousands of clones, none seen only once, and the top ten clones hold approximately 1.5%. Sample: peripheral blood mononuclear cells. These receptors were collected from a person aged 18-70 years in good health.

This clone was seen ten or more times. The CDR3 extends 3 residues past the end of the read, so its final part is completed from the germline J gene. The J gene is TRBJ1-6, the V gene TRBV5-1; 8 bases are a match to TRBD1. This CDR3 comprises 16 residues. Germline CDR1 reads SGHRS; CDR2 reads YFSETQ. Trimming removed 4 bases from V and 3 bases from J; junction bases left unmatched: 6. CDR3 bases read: TGCGCCAGCAGCCTCGGACAGGGTGGCTATAATTCACCC. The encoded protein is CASSLGQGGYNSP. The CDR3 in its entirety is CASSLGQGGYNSPLHF. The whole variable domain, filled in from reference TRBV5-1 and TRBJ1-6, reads KAGVTQTPRYLIKTRGQQVTLSCSPISGHRSVSWYQQTPGQGLQFLFEYFSETQRNKGNFPGRFSGRQFSNSRSEMNVSTLELGDSALYLCASSLGQGGYNSPLHFGNGTRLTVT.

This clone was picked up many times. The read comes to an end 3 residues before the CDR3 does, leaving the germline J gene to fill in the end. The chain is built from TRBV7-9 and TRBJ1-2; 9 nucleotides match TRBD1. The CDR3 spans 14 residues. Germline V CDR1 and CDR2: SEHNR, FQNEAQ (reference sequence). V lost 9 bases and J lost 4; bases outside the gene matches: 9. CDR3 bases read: TGTGCCAGTAACGAGGGGACAGGGCTCTATGGC. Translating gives CASNEGTGLYG. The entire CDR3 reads CASNEGTGLYGYTF.

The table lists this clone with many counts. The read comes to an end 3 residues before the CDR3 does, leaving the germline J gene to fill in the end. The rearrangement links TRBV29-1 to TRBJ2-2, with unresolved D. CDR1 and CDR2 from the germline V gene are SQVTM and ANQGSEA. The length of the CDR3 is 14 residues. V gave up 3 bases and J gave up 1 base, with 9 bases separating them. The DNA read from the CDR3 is TGCAGCGTTGAGGGCACCAAGAACACCGGGGAG. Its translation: CSVEGTKNTGE. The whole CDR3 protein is CSVEGTKNTGELFF.

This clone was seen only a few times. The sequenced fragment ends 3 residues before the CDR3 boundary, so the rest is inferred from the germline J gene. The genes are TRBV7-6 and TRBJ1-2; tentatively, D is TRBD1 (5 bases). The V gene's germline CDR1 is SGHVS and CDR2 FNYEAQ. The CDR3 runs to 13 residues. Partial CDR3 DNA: TGTGCCAGCAGCCCCGGGACTAGCAATACC. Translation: CASSPGTSNT. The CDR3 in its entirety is CASSPGTSNTYTF. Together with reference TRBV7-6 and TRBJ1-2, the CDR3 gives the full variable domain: GAGVSQSPRYKVTKRGQDVALRCDPISGHVSLYWYRQALGQGPEFLTYFNYEAQQDKSGLPNDRFSAERPEGSISTLTIQRTEQRDSAMYRCASSPGTSNTYTFGSGTRLTVV.

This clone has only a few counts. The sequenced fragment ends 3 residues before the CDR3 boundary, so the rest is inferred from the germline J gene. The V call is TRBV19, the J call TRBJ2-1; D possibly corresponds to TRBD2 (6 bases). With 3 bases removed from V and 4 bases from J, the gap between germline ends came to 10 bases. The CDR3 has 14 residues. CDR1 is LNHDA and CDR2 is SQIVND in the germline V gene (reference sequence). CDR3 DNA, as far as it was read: TGTGCCAGTAGTATCGGCGGGGTATACAATGAG. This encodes CASSIGGVYNE. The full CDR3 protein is CASSIGGVYNEQFF.

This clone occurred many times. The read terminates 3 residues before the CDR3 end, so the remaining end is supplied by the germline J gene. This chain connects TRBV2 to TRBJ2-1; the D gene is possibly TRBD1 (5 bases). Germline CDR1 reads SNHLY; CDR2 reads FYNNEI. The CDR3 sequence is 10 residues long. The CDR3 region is CALGAYEQFF. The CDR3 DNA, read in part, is TGTGCTCTAGGGGCTTATGAG.

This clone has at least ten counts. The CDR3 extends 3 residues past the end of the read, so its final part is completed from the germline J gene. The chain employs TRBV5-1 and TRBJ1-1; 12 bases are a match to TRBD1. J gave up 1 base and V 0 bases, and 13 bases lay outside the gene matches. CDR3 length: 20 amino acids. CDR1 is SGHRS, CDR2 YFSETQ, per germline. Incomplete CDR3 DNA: TGCGCCAGCAGCTTGGCACCGGGACAGGGGGCTCTACCACAGAACACTGAA. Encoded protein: CASSLAPGQGALPQNTE. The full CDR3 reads CASSLAPGQGALPQNTEAFF.

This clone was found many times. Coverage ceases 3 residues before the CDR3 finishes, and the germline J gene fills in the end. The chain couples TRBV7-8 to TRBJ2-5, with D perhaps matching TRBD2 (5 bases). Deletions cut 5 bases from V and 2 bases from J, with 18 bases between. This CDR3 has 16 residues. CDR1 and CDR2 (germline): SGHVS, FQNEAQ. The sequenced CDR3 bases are TGTGCCAGCAGCCGCCGTCTCATCGGGGAGCAAGAGACC. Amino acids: CASSRRLIGEQET. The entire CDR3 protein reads CASSRRLIGEQETQYF.

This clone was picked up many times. The CDR3: CASRLAGSTGELFF. CDR3 DNA (partial): TGTGCCAGCAGGTTGGCGGGATCCACCGGGGAG. The chain is built from TRBV13 and TRBJ2-2; D is perhaps TRBD2 (6 bases). The observed sequence ends 3 residues before the CDR3 terminus, with the missing tail filled in from the germline J gene. The CDR3 has 14 amino acids. The germline V gene encodes CDR1 PRHDT and CDR2 FYEKMQ (reference sequence). V was trimmed by 6 bases and J by 4 bases, leaving 12 bases between them. Looking up the rest from reference TRBV13 and TRBJ2-2 gives the full variable domain: AAGVIQSPRHLIKEKRETATLKCYPIPRHDTVYWYQQGPGQDPQFLISFYEKMQSDKGSIPDRFSAQQFSDYHSELNMSSLELGDSALYFCASRLAGSTGELFFGEGSRLTVL.

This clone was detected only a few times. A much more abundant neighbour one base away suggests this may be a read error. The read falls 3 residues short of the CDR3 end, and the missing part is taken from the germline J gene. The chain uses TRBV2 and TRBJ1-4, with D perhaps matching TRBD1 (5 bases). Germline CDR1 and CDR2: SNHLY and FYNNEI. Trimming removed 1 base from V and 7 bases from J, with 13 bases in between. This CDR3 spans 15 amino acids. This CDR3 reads CASSEGVRGTEKLFF. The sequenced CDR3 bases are TGTGCCAGCAGTGAAGGGGTTAGGGGAACTGAAAAA.

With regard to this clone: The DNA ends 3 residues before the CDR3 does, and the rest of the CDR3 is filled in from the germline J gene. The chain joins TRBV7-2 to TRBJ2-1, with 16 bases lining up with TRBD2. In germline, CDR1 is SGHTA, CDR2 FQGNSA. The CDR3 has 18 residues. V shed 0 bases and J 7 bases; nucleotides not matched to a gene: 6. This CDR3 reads CASSLAAGLAGGPNEQFF. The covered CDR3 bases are TGTGCCAGCAGCTTAGCCGCGGGACTAGCGGGAGGGCCTAATGAG.

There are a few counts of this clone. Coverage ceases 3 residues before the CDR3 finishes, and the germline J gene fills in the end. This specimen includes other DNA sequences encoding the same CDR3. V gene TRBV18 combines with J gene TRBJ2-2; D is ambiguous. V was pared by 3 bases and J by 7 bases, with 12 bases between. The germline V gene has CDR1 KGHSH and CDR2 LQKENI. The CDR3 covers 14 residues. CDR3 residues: CASSPNLLNGELFF. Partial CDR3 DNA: TGTGCCAGCTCACCGAACCTATTAAACGGGGAG. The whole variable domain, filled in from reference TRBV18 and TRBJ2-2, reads NAGVMQNPRHLVRRRGQEARLRCSPMKGHSHVYWYRQLPEEGLKFMVYLQKENIIDESGMPKERFSAEFPKEGPSILRIQQVVRGDSAAYFCASSPNLLNGELFFGEGSRLTVL.

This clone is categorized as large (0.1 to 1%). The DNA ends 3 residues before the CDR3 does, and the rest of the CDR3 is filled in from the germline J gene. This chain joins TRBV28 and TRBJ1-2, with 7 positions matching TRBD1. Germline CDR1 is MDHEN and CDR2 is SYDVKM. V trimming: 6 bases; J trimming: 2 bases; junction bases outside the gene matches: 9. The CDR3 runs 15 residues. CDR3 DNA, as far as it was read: TGTGCCAGCAGGATACAGGGGCAGGGGAACTATGGC. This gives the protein CASRIQGQGNYG. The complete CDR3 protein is CASRIQGQGNYGYTF.

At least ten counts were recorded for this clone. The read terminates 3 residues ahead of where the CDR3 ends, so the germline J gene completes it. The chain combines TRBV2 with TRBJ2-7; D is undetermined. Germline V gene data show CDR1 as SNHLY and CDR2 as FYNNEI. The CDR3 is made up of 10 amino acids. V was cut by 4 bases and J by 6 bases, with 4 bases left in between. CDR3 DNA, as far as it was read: TGTGCCAGCAGTGTCCGCGAG. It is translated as CASSVRE. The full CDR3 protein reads CASSVREQYF. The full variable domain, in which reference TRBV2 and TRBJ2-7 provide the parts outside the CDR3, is EPEVTQTPSHQVTQMGQEVILRCVPISNHLYFYWYRQILGQKVEFLVSFYNNEISEKSEIFDDQFSVERPDGSNFTLKIRSTKLEDSAMYFCASSVREQYFGPGTRLTVT.

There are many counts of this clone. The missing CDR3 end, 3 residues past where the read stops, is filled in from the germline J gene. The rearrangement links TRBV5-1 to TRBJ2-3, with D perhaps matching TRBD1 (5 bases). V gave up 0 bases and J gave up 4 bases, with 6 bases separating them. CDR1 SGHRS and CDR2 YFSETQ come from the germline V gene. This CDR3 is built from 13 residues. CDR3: CASSLGGPDTQYF. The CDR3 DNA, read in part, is TGCGCCAGCAGCTTGGGGGGCCCAGATACG.

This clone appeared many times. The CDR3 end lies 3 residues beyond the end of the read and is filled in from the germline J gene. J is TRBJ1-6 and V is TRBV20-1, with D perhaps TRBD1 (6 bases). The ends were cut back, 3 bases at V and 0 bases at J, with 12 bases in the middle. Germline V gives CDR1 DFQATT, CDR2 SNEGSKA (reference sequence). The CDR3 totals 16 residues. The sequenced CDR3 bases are TGCAGTGCTAGGAAGGACAGAGCCTCCTATAATTCACCC. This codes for CSARKDRASYNSP. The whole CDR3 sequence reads CSARKDRASYNSPLHF.

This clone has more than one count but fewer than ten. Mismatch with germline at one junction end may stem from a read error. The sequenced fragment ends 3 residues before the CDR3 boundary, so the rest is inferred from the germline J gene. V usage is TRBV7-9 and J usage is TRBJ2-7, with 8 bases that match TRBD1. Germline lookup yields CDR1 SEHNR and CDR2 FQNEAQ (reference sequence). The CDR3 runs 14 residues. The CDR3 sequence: CSSSLAQGAYEQYF. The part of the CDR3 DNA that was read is TGTTCCAGCAGCTTAGCACAGGGGGCCTACGAG.